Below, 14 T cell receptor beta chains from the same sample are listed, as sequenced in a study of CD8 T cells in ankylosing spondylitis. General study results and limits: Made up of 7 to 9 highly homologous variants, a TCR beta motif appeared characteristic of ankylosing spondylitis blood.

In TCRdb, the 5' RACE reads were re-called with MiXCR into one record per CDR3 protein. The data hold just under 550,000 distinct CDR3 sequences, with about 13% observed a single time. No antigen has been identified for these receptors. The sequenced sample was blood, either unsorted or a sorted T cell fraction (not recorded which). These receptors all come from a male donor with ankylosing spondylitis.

The CDR3 DNA sequence: TGTGCCAGCCTCGATGTTGACTTCACAGATACGCAGTATTTT. As protein: CASLDVDFTDTQYF. The rearrangement links TRBV6-2 or TRBV6-3 to TRBJ2-3; D is ambiguous. CDR1 is MNHEY, CDR2 SVGEGT, per germline. V lost 8 bases and J lost 2, with 14 bases in between. This CDR3 is built from 14 residues.

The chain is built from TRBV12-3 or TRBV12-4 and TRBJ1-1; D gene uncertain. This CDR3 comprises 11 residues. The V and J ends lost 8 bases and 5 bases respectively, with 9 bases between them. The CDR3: CASRWETEAFF. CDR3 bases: TGTGCCAGCCGGTGGGAGACTGAAGCTTTCTTT.

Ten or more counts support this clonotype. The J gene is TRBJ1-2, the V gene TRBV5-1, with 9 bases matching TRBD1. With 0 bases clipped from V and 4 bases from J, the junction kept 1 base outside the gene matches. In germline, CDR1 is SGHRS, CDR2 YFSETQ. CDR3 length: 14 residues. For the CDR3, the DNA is TGCGCCAGCAGCTTGGGGACAGGGGTCTATGGCTACACCTTC. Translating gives CASSLGTGVYGYTF. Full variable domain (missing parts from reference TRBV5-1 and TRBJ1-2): KAGVTQTPRYLIKTRGQQVTLSCSPISGHRSVSWYQQTPGQGLQFLFEYFSETQRNKGNFPGRFSGRQFSNSRSEMNVSTLELGDSALYLCASSLGTGVYGYTFGSGTRLTVV.

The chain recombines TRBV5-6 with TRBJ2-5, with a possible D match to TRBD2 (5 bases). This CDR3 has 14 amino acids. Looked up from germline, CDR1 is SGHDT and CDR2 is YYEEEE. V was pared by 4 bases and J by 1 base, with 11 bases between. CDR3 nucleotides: TGTGCCAGCAGCCCCCAGAGGGCCCAAGAGACCCAGTACTTC. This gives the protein CASSPQRAQETQYF.

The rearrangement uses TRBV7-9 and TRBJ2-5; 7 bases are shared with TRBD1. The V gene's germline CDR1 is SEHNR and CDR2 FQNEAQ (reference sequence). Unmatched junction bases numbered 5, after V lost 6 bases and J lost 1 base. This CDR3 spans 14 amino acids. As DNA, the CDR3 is TGTGCCAGCAGACTAGGACAGGTCCAAGAGACCCAGTACTTC. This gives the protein CASRLGQVQETQYF.

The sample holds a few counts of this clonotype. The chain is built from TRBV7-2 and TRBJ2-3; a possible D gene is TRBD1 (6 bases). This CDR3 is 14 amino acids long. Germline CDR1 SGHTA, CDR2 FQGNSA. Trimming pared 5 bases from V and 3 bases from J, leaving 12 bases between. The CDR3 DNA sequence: TGTGCCAGCAGCCCAGCCCAGGGGACAGATACGCAGTATTTT. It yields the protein CASSPAQGTDTQYF.

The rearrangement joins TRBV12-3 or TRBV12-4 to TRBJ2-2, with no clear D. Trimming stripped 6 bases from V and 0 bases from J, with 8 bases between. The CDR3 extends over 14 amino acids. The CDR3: CASSRVANTGELFF. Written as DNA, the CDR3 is TGTGCCAGCAGCAGAGTCGCGAACACCGGGGAGCTGTTTTTT.

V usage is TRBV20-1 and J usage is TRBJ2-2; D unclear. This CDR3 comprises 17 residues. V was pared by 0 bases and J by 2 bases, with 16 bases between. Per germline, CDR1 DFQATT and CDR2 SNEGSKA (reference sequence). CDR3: CSAREHHLDTNTGELFF. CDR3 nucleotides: TGCAGTGCTAGAGAGCACCATCTAGACACTAACACCGGGGAGCTGTTTTTT.

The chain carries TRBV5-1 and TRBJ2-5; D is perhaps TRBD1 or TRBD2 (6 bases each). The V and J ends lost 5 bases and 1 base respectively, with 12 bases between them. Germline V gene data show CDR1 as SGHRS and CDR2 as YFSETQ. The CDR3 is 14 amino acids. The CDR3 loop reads CASSPGAAQETQYF. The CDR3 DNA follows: TGCGCCAGCAGTCCGGGGGCAGCCCAAGAGACCCAGTACTTC.

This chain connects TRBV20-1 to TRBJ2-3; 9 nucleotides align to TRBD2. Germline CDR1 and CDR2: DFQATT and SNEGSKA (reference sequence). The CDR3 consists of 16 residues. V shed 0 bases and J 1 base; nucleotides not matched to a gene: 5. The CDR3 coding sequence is TGCAGTGCTAGAGATCAGATAGCGGGAGGCACAGATACGCAGTATTTT. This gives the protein CSARDQIAGGTDTQYF.

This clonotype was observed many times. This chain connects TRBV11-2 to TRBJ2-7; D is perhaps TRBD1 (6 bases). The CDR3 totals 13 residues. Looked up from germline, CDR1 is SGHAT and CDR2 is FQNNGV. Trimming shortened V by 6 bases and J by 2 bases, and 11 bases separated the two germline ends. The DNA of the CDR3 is TGTGCCAGCAGTTGGGGGCAGGCCTACGAGCAGTACTTC. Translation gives CASSWGQAYEQYF.

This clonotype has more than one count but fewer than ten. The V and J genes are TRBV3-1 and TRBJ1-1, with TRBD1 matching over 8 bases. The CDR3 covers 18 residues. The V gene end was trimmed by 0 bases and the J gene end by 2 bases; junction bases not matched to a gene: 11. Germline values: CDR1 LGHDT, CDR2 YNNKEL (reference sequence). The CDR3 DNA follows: TGTGCCAGCAGCCAAGATCTTTGGGCAGGGGGCTTAAACACTGAAGCTTTCTTT. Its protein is CASSQDLWAGGLNTEAFF.

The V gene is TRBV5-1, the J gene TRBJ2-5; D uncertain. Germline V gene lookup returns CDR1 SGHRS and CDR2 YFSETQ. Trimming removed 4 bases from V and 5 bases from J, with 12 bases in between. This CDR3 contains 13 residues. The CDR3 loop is CASSPNQRETQYF. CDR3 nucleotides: TGCGCCAGCAGCCCTAATCAGAGGGAGACCCAGTACTTC.

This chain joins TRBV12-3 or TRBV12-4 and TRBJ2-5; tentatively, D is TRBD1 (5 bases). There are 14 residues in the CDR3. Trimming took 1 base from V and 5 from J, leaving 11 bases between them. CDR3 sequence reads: CASSLGRVLETQYF. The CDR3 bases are TGTGCCAGCAGTTTAGGCAGGGTGTTGGAGACCCAGTACTTC.